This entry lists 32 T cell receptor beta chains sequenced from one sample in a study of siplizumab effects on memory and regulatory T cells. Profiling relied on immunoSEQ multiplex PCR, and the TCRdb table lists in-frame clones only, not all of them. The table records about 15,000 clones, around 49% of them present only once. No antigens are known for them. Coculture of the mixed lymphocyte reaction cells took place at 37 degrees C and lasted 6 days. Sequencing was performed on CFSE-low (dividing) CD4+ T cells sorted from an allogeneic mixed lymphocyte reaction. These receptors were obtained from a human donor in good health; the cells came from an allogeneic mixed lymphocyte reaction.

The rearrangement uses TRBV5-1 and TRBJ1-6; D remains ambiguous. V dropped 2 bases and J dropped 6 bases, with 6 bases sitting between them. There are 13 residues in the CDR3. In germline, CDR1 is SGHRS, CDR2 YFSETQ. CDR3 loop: CASSFRGNSPLHF. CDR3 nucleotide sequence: TGCGCCAGCAGCTTTAGAGGTAATTCACCCCTCCACTTT.

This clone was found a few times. Written as DNA, the CDR3 is TGTGCCAGCTCACCACCGCTACGGCCTATCGCGAACACCGGGGAGCTGTTTTTT. This codes for CASSPPLRPIANTGELFF. J is TRBJ2-2 and V is TRBV18; D not resolved. Trimming cost V 0 bases and J 0 bases, with 14 bases left between them. This CDR3 comprises 18 residues. Germline-derived CDR1 and CDR2 are KGHSH and LQKENI.

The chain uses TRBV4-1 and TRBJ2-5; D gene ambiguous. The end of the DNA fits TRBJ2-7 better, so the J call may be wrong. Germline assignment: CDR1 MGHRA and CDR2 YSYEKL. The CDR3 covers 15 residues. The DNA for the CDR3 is TGCGCCAGCAGCCAAACCCGGGTGCCCGCCTACGAGCAGTACTTC. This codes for CASSQTRVPAYEQYF.

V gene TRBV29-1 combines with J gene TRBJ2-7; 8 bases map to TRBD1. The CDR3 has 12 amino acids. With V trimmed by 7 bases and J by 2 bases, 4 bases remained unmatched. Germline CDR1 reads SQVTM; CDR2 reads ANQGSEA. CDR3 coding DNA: TGCAGCGCCGGACAGGGAGCCTACGAGCAGTACTTC. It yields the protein CSAGQGAYEQYF.

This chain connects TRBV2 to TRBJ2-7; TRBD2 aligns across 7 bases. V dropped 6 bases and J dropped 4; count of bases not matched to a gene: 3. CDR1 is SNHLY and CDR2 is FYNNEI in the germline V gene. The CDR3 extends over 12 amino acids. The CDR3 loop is CASSWTSYEQYF. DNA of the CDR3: TGTGCCAGCAGCTGGACTAGTTACGAGCAGTACTTC. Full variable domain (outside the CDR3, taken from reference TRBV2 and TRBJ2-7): EPEVTQTPSHQVTQMGQEVILRCVPISNHLYFYWYRQILGQKVEFLVSFYNNEISEKSEIFDDQFSVERPDGSNFTLKIRSTKLEDSAMYFCASSWTSYEQYFGPGTRLTVT.

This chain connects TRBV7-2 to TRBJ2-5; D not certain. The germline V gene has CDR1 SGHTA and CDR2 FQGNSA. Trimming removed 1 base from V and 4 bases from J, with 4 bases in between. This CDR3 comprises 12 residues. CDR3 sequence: CASSLDRETQYF. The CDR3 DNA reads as TGTGCCAGCAGCTTAGACCGAGAGACCCAGTACTTC.

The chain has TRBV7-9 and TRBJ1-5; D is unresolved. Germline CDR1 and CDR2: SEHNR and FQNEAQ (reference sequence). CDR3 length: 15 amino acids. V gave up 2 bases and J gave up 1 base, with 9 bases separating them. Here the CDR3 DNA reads TGTGCCAGCAGCTTAAGCGGCAAAAGCAATCAGCCCCAGCATTTT. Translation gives CASSLSGKSNQPQHF. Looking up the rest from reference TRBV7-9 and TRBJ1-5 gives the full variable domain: DTGVSQNPRHKITKRGQNVTFRCDPISEHNRLYWYRQTLGQGPEFLTYFQNEAQLEKSRLLSDRFSAERPKGSFSTLEIQRTEQGDSAMYLCASSLSGKSNQPQHFGDGTRLSIL.

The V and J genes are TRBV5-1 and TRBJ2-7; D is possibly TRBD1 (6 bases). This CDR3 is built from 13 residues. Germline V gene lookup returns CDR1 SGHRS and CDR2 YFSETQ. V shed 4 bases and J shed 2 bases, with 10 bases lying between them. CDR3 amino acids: CASSGGSTYEQYF. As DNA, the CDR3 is TGCGCCAGCAGCGGGGGCAGTACCTACGAGCAGTACTTC.

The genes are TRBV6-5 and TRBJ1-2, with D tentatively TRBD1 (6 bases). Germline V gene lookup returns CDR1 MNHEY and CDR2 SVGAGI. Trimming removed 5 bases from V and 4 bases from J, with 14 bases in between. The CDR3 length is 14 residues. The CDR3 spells CASSRDTLIYGYTF. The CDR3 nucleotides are TGTGCCAGCAGTCGGGACACTCTGATCTATGGCTACACCTTC.

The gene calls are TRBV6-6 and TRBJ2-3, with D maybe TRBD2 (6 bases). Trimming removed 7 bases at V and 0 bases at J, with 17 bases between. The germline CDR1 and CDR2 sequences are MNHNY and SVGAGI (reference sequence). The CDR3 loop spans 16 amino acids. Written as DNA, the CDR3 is TGTGCCAGCACCGCCGCAGGACGGGGGAGCACAGATACGCAGTATTTT. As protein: CASTAAGRGSTDTQYF.

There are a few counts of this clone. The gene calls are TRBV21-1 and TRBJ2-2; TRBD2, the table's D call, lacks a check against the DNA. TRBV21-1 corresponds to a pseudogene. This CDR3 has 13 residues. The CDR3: CASSKGSTGELFF. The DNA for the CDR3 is TGTGCCAGCAGCAAAGGGAGCACCGGGGAGCTGTTTTTT.

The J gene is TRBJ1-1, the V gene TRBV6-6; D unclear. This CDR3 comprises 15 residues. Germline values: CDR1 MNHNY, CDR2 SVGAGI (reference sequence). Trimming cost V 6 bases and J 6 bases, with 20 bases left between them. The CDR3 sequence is CASSPQFLGFAEAFF. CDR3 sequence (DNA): TGTGCCAGCAGCCCCCAGTTCCTGGGCTTCGCTGAAGCTTTCTTT.

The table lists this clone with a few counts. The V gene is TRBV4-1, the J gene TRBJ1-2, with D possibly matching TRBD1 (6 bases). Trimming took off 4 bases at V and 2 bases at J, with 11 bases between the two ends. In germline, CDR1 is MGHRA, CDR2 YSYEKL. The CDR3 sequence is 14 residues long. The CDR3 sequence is CASSRPDRNYGYTF. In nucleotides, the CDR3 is TGCGCCAGCAGCCGGCCCGACAGGAACTATGGCTACACCTTC.

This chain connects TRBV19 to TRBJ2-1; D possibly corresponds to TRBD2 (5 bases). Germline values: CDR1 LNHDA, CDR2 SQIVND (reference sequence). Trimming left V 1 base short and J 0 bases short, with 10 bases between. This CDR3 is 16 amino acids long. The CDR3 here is CASSIVTGISYNEQFF. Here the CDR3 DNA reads TGTGCCAGTAGTATAGTTACCGGGATCTCCTACAATGAGCAGTTCTTC.

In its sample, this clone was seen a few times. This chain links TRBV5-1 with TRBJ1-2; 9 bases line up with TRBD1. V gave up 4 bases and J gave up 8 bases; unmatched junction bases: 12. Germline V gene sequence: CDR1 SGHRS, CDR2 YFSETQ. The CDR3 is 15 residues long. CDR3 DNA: TGCGCCAGCAGCGCCAAAGGGACAGGGCCTCGAGGCTACACCTTC. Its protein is CASSAKGTGPRGYTF.

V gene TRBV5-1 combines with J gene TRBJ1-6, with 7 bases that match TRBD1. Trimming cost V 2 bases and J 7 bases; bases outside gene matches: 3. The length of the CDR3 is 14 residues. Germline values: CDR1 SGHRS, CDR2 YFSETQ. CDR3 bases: TGCGCCAGCAGCTTCGGGACAGAAAATTCACCCCTCCACTTT. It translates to CASSFGTENSPLHF.

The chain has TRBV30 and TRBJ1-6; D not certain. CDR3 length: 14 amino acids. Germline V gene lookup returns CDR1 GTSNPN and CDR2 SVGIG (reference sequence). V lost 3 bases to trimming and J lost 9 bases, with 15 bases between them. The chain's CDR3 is CAWSPTRGSSPLHF. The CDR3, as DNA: TGTGCCTGGAGCCCGACACGGGGTAGTTCACCCCTCCACTTT.

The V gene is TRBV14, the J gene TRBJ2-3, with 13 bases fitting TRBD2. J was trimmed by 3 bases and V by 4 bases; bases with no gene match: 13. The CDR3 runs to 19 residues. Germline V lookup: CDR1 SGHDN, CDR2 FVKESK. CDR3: CASSRRSGGTSGKTDTQYF. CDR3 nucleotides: TGTGCCAGCAGCCGACGCTCAGGAGGGACTAGCGGGAAGACAGATACGCAGTATTTT.

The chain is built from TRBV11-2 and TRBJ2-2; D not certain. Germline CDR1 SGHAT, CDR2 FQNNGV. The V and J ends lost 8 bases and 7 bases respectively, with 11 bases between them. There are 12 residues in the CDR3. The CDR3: CASDLRDGELFF. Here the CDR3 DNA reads TGTGCCAGCGACCTCCGCGACGGGGAGCTGTTTTTT. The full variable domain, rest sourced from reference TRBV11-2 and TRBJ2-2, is EAGVAQSPRYKIIEKRQSVAFWCNPISGHATLYWYQQILGQGPKLLIQFQNNGVVDDSQLPKDRFSAERLKGVDSTLKIQPAKLEDSAVYLCASDLRDGELFFGEGSRLTVL.

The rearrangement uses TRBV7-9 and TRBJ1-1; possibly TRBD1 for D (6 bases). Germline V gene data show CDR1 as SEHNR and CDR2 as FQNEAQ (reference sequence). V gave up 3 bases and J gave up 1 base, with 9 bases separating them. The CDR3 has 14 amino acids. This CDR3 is CASSFGTSNTEAFF. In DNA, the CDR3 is TGTGCCAGCAGCTTCGGGACATCGAACACTGAAGCTTTCTTT.

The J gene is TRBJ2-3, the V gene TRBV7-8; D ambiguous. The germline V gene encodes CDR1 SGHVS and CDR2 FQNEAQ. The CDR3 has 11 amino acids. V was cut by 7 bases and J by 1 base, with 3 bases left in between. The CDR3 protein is CASMGTDTQYF. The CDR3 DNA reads TGTGCCAGCATGGGCACAGATACGCAGTATTTT.

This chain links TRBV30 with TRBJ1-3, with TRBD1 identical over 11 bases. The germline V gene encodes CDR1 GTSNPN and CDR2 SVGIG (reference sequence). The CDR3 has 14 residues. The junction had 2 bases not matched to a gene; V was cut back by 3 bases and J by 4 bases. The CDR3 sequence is CAWRGQGEGNTIYF. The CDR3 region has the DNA TGTGCCTGGAGGGGACAGGGGGAAGGAAACACCATATATTTT.

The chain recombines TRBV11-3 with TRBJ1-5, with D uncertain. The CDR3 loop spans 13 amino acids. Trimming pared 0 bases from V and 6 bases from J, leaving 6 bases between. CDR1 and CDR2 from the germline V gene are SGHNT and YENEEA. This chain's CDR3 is CASSLDLAQPQHF. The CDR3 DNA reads TGTGCCAGCAGCTTAGATCTGGCTCAGCCCCAGCATTTT.

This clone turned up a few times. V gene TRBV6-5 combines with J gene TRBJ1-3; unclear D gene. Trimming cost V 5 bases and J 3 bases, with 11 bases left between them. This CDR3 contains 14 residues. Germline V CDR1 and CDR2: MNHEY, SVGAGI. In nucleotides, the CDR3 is TGTGCCAGCAGTGAAGGGCCTAGTGGAAACACCATATATTTT. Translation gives CASSEGPSGNTIYF.

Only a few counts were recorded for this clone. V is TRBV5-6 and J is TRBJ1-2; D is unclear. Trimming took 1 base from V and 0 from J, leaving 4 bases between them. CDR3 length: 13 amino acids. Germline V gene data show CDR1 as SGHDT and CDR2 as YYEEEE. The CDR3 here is CASSLTANYGYTF. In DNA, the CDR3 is TGTGCCAGCAGCTTGACAGCTAACTATGGCTACACCTTC.

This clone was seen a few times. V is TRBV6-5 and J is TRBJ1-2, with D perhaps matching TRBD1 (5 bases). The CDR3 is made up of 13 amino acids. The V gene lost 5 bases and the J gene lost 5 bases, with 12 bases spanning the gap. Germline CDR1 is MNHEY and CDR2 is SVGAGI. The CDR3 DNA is TGTGCCAGCAGTCGTGGGGGGGTGTATGGCTACACCTTC. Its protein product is CASSRGGVYGYTF.

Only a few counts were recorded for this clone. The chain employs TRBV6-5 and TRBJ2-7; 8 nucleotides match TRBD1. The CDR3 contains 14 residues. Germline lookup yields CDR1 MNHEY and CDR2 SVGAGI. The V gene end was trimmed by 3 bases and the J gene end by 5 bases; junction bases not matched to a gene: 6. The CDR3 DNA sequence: TGTGCCAGCAGTTATTCGAGGACAGGGAACGAGCAGTACTTC. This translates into CASSYSRTGNEQYF.

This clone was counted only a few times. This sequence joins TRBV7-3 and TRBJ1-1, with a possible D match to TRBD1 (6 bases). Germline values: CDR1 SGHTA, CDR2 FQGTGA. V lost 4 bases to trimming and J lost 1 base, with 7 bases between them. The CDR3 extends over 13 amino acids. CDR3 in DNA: TGTGCCAGCAGCTGGGGACAGAACACTGAAGCTTTCTTT. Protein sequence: CASSWGQNTEAFF.

CDR3 in amino acids: CASSDPWGQGEQETQYF. The CDR3 DNA sequence: TGTGCCAGCAGTGATCCGTGGGGACAGGGGGAACAAGAGACCCAGTACTTC. The gene calls are TRBV2 and TRBJ2-5; TRBD1 matches 11 bases. Germline V gene lookup returns CDR1 SNHLY and CDR2 FYNNEI. The CDR3 runs to 17 residues. V lost 3 bases to trimming and J lost 2 bases; unmatched junction nucleotides: 8.

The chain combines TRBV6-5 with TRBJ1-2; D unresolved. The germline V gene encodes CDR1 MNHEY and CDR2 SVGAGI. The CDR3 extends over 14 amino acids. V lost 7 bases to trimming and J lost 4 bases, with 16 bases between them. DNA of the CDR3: TGTGCCAGCAAAGTAGGAGGATCGGCCTATGGCTACACCTTC. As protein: CASKVGGSAYGYTF.

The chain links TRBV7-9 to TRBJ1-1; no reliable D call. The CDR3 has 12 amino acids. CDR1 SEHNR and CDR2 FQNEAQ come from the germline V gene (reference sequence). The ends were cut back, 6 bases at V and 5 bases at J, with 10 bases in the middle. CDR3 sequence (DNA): TGTGCCAGCAGTGAGTTGGGAACTGAAGCTTTCTTT. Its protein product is CASSELGTEAFF.

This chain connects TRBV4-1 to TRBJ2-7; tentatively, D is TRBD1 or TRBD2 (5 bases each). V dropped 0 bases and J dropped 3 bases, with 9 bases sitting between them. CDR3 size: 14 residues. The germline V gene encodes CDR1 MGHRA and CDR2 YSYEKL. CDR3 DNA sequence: TGCGCCAGCAGCCAAGAGGGACGGATCTACGAGCAGTACTTC. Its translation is CASSQEGRIYEQYF.